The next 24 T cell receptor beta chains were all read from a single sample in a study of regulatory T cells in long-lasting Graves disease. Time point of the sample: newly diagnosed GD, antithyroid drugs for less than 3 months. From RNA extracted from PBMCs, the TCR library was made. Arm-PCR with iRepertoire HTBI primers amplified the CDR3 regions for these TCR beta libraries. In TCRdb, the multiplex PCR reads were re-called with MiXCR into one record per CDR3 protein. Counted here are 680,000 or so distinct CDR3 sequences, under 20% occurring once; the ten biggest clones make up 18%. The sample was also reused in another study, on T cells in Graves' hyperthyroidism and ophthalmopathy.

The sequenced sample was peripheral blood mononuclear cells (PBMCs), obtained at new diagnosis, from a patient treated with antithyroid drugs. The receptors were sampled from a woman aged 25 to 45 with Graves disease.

CDR3 sequence reads: CSARPDRGLNQPQHF. In nucleotides, the CDR3 is TGCAGTGCTAGACCCGACAGGGGACTAAATCAGCCCCAGCATTTT. The rearrangement uses TRBV20-1 and TRBJ1-5; the match to TRBD1 covers 8 bases. Germline V gene data show CDR1 as DFQATT and CDR2 as SNEGSKA (reference sequence). V lost 2 bases to trimming and J lost 4 bases; unmatched junction nucleotides: 7. The CDR3 is made up of 15 amino acids.

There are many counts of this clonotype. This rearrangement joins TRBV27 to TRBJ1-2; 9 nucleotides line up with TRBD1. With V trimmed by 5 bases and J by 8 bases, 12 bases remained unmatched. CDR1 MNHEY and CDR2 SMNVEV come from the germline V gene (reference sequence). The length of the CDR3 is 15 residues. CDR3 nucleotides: TGTGCCAGCAGTCAGGACCCACAGGGGGCGCAAGGCTACACCTTC. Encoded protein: CASSQDPQGAQGYTF.

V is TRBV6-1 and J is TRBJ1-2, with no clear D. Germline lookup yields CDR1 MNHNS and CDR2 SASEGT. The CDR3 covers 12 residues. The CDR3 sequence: CASGTIGYGYTF. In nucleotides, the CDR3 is TGTGCATCCGGCACTATCGGCTATGGCTACACCTTC.

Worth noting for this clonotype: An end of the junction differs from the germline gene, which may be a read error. The CDR3 DNA follows: TGTGCCAGCAGCGAAACAGGCATAGGGGCGCCCCGGCATTTT. This sequence encodes CASSETGIGAPRHF. The chain couples TRBV9 to TRBJ1-5; TRBD1 is a possible D gene (5 bases). This CDR3 is built from 14 residues. CDR1 SGDLS and CDR2 YYNGEE come from the germline V gene.

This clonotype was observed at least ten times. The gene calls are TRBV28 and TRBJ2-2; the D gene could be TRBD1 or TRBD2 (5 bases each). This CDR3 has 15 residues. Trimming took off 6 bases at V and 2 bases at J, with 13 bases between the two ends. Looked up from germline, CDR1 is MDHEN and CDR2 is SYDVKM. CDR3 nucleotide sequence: TGTGCCAGCAGACCCGGGACGGTAAACACCGGGGAGCTGTTTTTT. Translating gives CASRPGTVNTGELFF. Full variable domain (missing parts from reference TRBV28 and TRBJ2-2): DVKVTQSSRYLVKRTGEKVFLECVQDMDHENMFWYRQDPGLGLRLIYFSYDVKMKEKGDIPEGYSVSREKKERFSLILESASTNQTSMYLCASRPGTVNTGELFFGEGSRLTVL.

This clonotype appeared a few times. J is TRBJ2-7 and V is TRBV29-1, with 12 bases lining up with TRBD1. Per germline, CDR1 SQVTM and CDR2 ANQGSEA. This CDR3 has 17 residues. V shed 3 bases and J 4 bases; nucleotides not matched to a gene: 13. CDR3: CSVDGLGGTGGRYEQYF. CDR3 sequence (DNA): TGCAGCGTTGATGGGTTGGGGGGGACAGGGGGCCGGTACGAGCAGTACTTC.

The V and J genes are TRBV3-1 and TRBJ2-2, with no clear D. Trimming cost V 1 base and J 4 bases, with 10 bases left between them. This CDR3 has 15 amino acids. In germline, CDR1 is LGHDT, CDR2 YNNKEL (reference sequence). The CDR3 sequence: CASSQGSVATGELFF. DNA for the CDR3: TGTGCCAGCAGCCAAGGATCGGTCGCCACCGGGGAGCTGTTTTTT.

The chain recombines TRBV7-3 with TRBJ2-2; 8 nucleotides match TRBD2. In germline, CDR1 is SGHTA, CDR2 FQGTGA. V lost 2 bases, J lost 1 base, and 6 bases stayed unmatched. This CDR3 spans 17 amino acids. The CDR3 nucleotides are TGTGCCAGCAGCTTAGTAGCGGGACTAAAGAACACCGGGGAGCTGTTTTTT. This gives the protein CASSLVAGLKNTGELFF.

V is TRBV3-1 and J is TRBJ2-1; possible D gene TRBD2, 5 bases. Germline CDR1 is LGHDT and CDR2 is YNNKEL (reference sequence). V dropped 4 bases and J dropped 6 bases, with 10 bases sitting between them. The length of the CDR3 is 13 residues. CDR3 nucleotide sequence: TGTGCCAGCAGCCCAGGACTGATCAATGAGCAGTTCTTC. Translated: CASSPGLINEQFF.

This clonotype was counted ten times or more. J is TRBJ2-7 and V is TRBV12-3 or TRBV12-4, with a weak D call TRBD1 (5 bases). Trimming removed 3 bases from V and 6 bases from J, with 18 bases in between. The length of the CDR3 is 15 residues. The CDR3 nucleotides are TGTGCCAGCAGTTTTACTACAGGCCGACCTGCCGAGCAGTACTTC. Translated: CASSFTTGRPAEQYF.

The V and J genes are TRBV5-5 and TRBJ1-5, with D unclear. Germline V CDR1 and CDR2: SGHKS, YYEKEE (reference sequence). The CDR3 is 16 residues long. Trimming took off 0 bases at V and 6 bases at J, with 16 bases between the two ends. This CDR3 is CASSLVGTGFAQPQHF. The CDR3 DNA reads TGTGCCAGCAGCTTGGTAGGTACGGGTTTTGCTCAGCCCCAGCATTTT.

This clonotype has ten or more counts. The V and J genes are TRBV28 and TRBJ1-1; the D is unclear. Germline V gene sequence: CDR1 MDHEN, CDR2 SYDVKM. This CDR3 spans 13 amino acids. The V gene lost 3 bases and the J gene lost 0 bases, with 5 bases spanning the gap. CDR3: CASSFQVNTEAFF. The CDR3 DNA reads TGTGCCAGCAGTTTCCAGGTGAACACTGAAGCTTTCTTT. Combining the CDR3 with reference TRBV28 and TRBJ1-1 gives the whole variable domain DVKVTQSSRYLVKRTGEKVFLECVQDMDHENMFWYRQDPGLGLRLIYFSYDVKMKEKGDIPEGYSVSREKKERFSLILESASTNQTSMYLCASSFQVNTEAFFGQGTRLTVV.

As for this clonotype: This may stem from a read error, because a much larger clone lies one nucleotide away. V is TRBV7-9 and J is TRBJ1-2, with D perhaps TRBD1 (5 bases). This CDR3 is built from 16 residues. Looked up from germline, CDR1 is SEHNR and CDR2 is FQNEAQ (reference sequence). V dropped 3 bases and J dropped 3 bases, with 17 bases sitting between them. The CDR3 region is CASSFTSTASDYGYTF. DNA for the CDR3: TGTGCCAGCAGCTTTACATCGACAGCGTCAGACTATGGCTACACCTTC.

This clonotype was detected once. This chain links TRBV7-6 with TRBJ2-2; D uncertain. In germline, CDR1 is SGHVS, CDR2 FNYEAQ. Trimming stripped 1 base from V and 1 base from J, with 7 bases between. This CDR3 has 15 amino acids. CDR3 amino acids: CASSLGWGNTGELFF. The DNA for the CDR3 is TGTGCCAGCAGCTTAGGGTGGGGGAACACCGGGGAGCTGTTTTTT.

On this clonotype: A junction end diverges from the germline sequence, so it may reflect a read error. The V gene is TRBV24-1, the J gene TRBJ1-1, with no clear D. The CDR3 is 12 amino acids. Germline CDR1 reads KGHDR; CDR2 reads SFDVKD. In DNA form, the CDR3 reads TGTGCCACCAGGGGCCTCTCCCCTGAGGCTTTCTTT. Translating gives CATRGLSPEAFF.

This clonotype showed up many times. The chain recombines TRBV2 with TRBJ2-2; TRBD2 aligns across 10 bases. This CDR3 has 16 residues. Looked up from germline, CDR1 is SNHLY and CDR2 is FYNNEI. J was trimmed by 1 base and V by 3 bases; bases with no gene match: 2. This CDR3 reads CASSERTSGNTGELFF. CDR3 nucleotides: TGTGCCAGCAGTGAGAGGACTAGCGGGAACACCGGGGAGCTGTTTTTT.

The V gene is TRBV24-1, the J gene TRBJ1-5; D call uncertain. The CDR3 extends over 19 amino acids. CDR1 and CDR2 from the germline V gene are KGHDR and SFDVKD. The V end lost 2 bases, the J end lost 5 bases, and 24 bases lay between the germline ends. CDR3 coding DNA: TGTGCCACCAGTGATTATGACGGACGAAACTCGATTTGGGATCAGCCCCAGCATTTT. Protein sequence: CATSDYDGRNSIWDQPQHF.

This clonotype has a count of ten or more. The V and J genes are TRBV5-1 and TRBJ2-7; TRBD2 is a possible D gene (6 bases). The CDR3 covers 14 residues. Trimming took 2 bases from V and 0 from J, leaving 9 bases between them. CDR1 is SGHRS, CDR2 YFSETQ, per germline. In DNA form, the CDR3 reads TGCGCCAGCAGCTTCGGAGCGGGCTCCTACGAGCAGTACTTC. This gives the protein CASSFGAGSYEQYF.

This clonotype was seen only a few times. CDR3 in amino acids: CASSQEGGRNTGELFF. As DNA, the CDR3 is TGCGCCAGCAGCCAAGAGGGTGGACGGAACACCGGGGAGCTGTTTTTT. The rearrangement joins TRBV4-1 to TRBJ2-2, with D hard to call. V lost 0 bases, J lost 1 base, and 9 bases lay in between. The CDR3 length is 16 residues. Germline V gene data show CDR1 as MGHRA and CDR2 as YSYEKL.

CDR3 region: CASRNLATTDTQYF. Written as DNA, the CDR3 is TGTGCCAGCAGGAATCTAGCGACCACAGATACGCAGTATTTT. The rearrangement joins TRBV13 to TRBJ2-3, with D perhaps matching TRBD2 (6 bases). V was cut by 6 bases and J by 2 bases, with 12 bases left in between. In germline, CDR1 is PRHDT, CDR2 FYEKMQ (reference sequence). This CDR3 is built from 14 residues. Looking up the rest from reference TRBV13 and TRBJ2-3 gives the full variable domain: AAGVIQSPRHLIKEKRETATLKCYPIPRHDTVYWYQQGPGQDPQFLISFYEKMQSDKGSIPDRFSAQQFSDYHSELNMSSLELGDSALYFCASRNLATTDTQYFGPGTRLTVL.

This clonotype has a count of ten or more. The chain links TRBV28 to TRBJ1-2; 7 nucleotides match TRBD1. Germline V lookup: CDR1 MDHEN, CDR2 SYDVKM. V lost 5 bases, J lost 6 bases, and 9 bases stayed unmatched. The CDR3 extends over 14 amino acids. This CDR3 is CASSHPGQPHGYTF. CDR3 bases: TGTGCCAGCAGTCATCCGGGACAGCCCCATGGCTACACCTTC.

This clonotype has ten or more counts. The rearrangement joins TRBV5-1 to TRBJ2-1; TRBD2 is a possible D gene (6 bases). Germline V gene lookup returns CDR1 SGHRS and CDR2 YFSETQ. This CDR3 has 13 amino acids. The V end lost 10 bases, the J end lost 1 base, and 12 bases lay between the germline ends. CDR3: CADHGGSYNEQFF. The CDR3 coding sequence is TGCGCCGACCACGGGGGATCCTACAATGAGCAGTTCTTC.

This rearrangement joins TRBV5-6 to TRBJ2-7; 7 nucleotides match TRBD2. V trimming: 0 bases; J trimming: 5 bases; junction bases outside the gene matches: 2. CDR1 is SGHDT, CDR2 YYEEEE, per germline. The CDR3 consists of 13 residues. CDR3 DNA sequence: TGTGCCAGCAGCTTGGGACTAGCAAACGAGCAGTACTTC. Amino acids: CASSLGLANEQYF.

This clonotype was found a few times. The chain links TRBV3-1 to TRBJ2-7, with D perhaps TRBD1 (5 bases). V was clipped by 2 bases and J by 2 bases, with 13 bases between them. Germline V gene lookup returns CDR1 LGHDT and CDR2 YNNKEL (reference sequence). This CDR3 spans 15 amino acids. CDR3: CASSQISGRAYEQYF. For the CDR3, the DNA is TGTGCCAGCAGCCAAATATCCGGCAGGGCCTACGAGCAGTACTTC.